The TCR beta chain under discussion was sequenced for a study of cytomegalovirus exposure and HLA in healthy donors. Overall study findings and caveats: Altogether, some 160 TCR beta chains were recorded as cytomegalovirus-associated.

The CDR3 spans 16 residues. Germline V gene data show CDR1 as SGHRS and CDR2 as YFSETQ. With 4 bases clipped from V and 0 bases from J, the junction kept 7 bases outside the gene matches. As to this clone: The antigen is not known.

The PCR used 60 Vbeta and 13 Jbeta primers. Libraries were prepared by immunoSEQ multiplex PCR; TCRdb keeps only in-frame clonotypes and omits some of them. The sample holds more than 60,000 clones, approximately 80% seen once. This clonotype originated in a woman in her 30s in good health and CMV-seronegative. Specimen: PBMCs. The V and J genes are TRBV5-1 and TRBJ1-1; 9 bases map to TRBD1. Here the CDR3 reads CASSPDGQGLNTEAFF. The CDR3 DNA reads TGCGCCAGCAGCCCCGATGGACAGGGGTTGAACACTGAAGCTTTCTTT.